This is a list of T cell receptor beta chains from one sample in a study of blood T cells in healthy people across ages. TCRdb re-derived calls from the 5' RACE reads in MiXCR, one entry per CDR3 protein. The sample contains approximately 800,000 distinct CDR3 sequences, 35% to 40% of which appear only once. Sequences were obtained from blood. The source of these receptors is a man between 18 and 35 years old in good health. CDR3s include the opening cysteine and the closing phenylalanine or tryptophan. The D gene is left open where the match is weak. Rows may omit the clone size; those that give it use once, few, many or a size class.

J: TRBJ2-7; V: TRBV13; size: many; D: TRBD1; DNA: TGTGCCAGCAGTCCCGGGACAGGGTTCTACGAGCAGTACTTC; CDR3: CASSPGTGFYEQYF
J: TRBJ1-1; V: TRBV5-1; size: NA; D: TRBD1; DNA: TGCGCCAGCAGCCCCATGGGACAGCCCTCCACTGAAGCTTTCTTT; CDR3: CASSPMGQPSTEAFF
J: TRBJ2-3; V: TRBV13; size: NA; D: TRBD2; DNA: TGTGCCAGCAGCTACCGGACTAGCGGGGACCACACAGATACGCAGTATTTT; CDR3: CASSYRTSGDHTDTQYF
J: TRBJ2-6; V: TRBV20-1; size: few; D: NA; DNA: TGCAGTGCTACAGCAGCGCTAAGCTCTGGGGCCAACGTCCTGACTTTC; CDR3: CSATAALSSGANVLTF
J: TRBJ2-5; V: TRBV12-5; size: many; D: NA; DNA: TGTGCCAGCGGATTGGACAGCCAAGAGACCCAGTACTTC; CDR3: CASGLDSQETQYF
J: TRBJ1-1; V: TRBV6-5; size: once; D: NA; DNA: TGTGCCAGCAGTCCGACGAGCGGGACGCTCAGGAGGGCTTTCTTT; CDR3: CASSPTSGTLRRAFF
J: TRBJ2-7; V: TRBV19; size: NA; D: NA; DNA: TGTGCCAGTAGTACCCCACAGACAGGCTACAATGAGCAGTACTTC; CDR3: CASSTPQTGYNEQYF
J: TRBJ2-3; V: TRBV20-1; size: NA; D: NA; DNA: TGCAGTGCTAGGGGGCCCGGCACAGATACGCAGTATTTT; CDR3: CSARGPGTDTQYF
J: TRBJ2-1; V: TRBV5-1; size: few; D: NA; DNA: TGCGCCAGCAGCTCCGTGGTCGGCAATGAGCAGTTCTTC; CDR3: CASSSVVGNEQFF
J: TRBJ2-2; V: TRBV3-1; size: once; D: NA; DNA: TGTGCCAGCAGCCAAGAAAATGGTTTCCGGGGTTACACCGGGGAGCTGTTTTTT; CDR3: CASSQENGFRGYTGELFF
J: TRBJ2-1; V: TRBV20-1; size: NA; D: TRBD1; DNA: TGCAGTGCTAGAACCTTCCGGGACAGTCCGAACAATGAGCAGTTCTTC; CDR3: CSARTFRDSPNNEQFF
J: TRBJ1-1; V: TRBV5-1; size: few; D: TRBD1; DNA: TGCGCCAGCAGTCCCGGGACAGGTCAGGGTCTGGCTGAAGCTTTCTTT; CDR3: CASSPGTGQGLAEAFF